The 28 T cell receptor beta chains reported below all come from one sample, sequenced in a study of blood T cell repertoires in COVID-19. Generated by immunoSEQ multiplex PCR, the TCRdb table keeps only in-frame clones and is missing some. The sample yields a few hundred thousand clones, roughly 89% seen once. Sequencing was performed on peripheral blood. These receptors were taken from a woman in her sixties or seventies with COVID-19, enrolled during active disease.

This clone was recorded only once. This rearrangement joins TRBV6-2 or TRBV6-3 to TRBJ1-2; 7 nucleotides align to TRBD1. J was trimmed by 3 bases and V by 2 bases; bases with no gene match: 6. Germline V gene sequence: CDR1 MNHEY, CDR2 SVGEGT. The CDR3 is made up of 15 amino acids. The CDR3 nucleotides are TGTGCCAGCAGTTACGAGGACAGGATCTACTATGGCTACACCTTC. Translating it yields CASSYEDRIYYGYTF.

The gene calls are TRBV10-3 and TRBJ2-3; D may be TRBD2 (5 bases). Trimming shortened V by 2 bases and J by 7 bases, and 13 bases separated the two germline ends. CDR3 length: 14 amino acids. The germline CDR1 and CDR2 sequences are ENHRY and SYGVKD. CDR3 bases: TGTGCCATCAGTGAGGGCCAGCGGTTTAATACGCAGTATTTT. Encoded protein: CAISEGQRFNTQYF.

V and J are TRBV7-8 and TRBJ1-1, with D tentatively TRBD1 (6 bases). Trimming took off 2 bases at V and 2 bases at J, with 9 bases between the two ends. The CDR3 has 14 residues. Germline V gene lookup returns CDR1 SGHVS and CDR2 FQNEAQ. CDR3 bases: TGTGCCAGCAGCTTACCCGGGACAAACACTGAAGCTTTCTTT. It is translated as CASSLPGTNTEAFF.

The V gene is TRBV12-3 or TRBV12-4, the J gene TRBJ1-3; 11 bases align to TRBD1. This CDR3 contains 12 residues. J lost 8 bases, V lost 6 bases, and 0 bases had no gene match. The CDR3 sequence is CASRGQGDTIYF. The CDR3 bases are TGTGCCAGCAGGGGACAGGGGGACACCATATATTTT.

This clone was recorded only once. This chain links TRBV9 with TRBJ2-3; no reliable D call. Trimming pared 5 bases from V and 6 bases from J, leaving 10 bases between. CDR1 and CDR2 (germline): SGDLS, YYNGEE. CDR3 length: 12 residues. The CDR3 is CASRAQADTQYF. The CDR3 DNA follows: TGTGCCAGCAGGGCTCAAGCGGATACGCAGTATTTT. The full variable domain, rest sourced from reference TRBV9 and TRBJ2-3, is DSGVTQTPKHLITATGQRVTLRCSPRSGDLSVYWYQQSLDQGLQFLIQYYNGEERAKGNILERFSAQQFPDLHSELNLSSLELGDSALYFCASRAQADTQYFGPGTRLTVL.

The DNA of the CDR3 is TGCGCCAGCAGCTTGGCTAGGTACAATGAGCAGTTCTTC. Translated: CASSLARYNEQFF. The chain combines TRBV5-1 with TRBJ2-1; D gene uncertain. Germline assignment: CDR1 SGHRS and CDR2 YFSETQ. This CDR3 has 13 residues. Trimming cost V 0 bases and J 4 bases, with 5 bases left between them.

The chain joins TRBV11-3 to TRBJ1-2; perhaps TRBD1 as D (6 bases). CDR3 length: 12 residues. Trimming shortened V by 5 bases and J by 8 bases, and 12 bases separated the two germline ends. Germline-derived CDR1 and CDR2 are SGHNT and YENEEA. The CDR3 region is CASSRNRDGYTF. The CDR3 nucleotides are TGTGCCAGCAGCCGAAACAGGGACGGCTACACCTTC.

The rearrangement links TRBV5-4 to TRBJ2-3; 8 bases map to TRBD1. The junction had 10 bases not matched to a gene; V was cut back by 3 bases and J by 1 base. This CDR3 is 17 amino acids long. Germline CDR1 and CDR2: SGHNT and YYREEE (reference sequence). CDR3: CASSSTTGTGRTDTQYF. The CDR3 DNA reads TGTGCCAGCAGCTCGACTACCGGGACAGGCCGCACAGATACGCAGTATTTT.

The chain couples TRBV3-1 (or the pseudogene TRBV3-2) to TRBJ1-1, with TRBD1 matching 11 bases. This CDR3 is 16 amino acids long. Germline V gene data show CDR1 as LGHDT and CDR2 as YNNKEL (reference sequence). Unmatched junction bases numbered 7, after V lost 4 bases and J lost 3 bases. The CDR3 spells CASSRLDRGRDTEAFF. DNA of the CDR3: TGTGCCAGCAGCCGATTGGACAGGGGGCGCGACACTGAAGCTTTCTTT.

This sequence joins TRBV6-5 and TRBJ1-1; unclear D gene. Germline V lookup: CDR1 MNHEY, CDR2 SVGAGI. The CDR3 totals 12 residues. Trimming cost V 6 bases and J 4 bases, with 9 bases left between them. For the CDR3, the DNA is TGTGCCAGCAGAGCCCCCCCCACTGAAGCTTTCTTT. It codes for CASRAPPTEAFF.

The gene calls are TRBV11-2 and TRBJ1-1, with 7 positions matching TRBD1. With 5 bases clipped from V and 4 bases from J, the junction kept 10 bases outside the gene matches. Germline V lookup: CDR1 SGHAT, CDR2 FQNNGV. The CDR3 is 15 residues long. CDR3 sequence (DNA): TGTGCCAGCAGCCAAGGGACAGAAGTCATCACTGAAGCTTTCTTT. Protein: CASSQGTEVITEAFF.

The V and J genes are TRBV4-1 and TRBJ1-3; D is perhaps TRBD1 (6 bases). Trimming took 0 bases from V and 2 from J, leaving 11 bases between them. The CDR3 loop spans 16 amino acids. CDR1 and CDR2 (germline): MGHRA, YSYEKL. CDR3 nucleotide sequence: TGCGCCAGCAGCCAAGATCTGACAGGACCTGGAAACACCATATATTTT. It encodes CASSQDLTGPGNTIYF.

The genes are TRBV5-5 and TRBJ2-2; tentative D call: TRBD1 (6 bases). From germline, CDR1 is SGHKS and CDR2 YYEKEE (reference sequence). V gave up 0 bases and J gave up 4 bases, with 7 bases separating them. The CDR3 covers 14 residues. The CDR3 region has the DNA TGTGCCAGCAGCTTGGCCAGGGGCACCGGGGAGCTGTTTTTT. Protein product: CASSLARGTGELFF. The complete variable domain, with remaining parts taken from reference TRBV5-5 and TRBJ2-2, reads DAGVTQSPTHLIKTRGQQVTLRCSPISGHKSVSWYQQVLGQGPQFIFQYYEKEERGRGNFPDRFSARQFPNYSSELNVNALLLGDSALYLCASSLARGTGELFFGEGSRLTVL.

Notes on this clone: Other DNA sequences in this sample translate to the same CDR3. The CDR3: CASSLVSGGTGELFF. The DNA for the CDR3 is TGCGCCAGCAGCTTGGTCAGTGGCGGCACCGGGGAGCTGTTTTTT. The J gene is TRBJ2-2, the V gene TRBV5-1; unclear D gene. Trimming removed 0 bases from V and 4 bases from J, with 10 bases in between. Germline V gene data show CDR1 as SGHRS and CDR2 as YFSETQ. CDR3 size: 15 residues. The full variable domain, completed using reference TRBV5-1 and TRBJ2-2, is KAGVTQTPRYLIKTRGQQVTLSCSPISGHRSVSWYQQTPGQGLQFLFEYFSETQRNKGNFPGRFSGRQFSNSRSEMNVSTLELGDSALYLCASSLVSGGTGELFFGEGSRLTVL.

Concerning this clone: The junction does not match germline at one end; this may be a read error. The chain employs TRBV4-1 and TRBJ1-2; D is perhaps TRBD1 (5 bases). The CDR3 spans 14 residues. Germline CDR1 is MGHRA and CDR2 is YSYEKL. The CDR3 region is CASSQPGTNYGYTF. CDR3 nucleotides: TGCGCCAGCAGCCAGCCTGGGACTAATTATGGCTACACCTTC.

The count of this clone is one. The gene calls are TRBV6-2 or TRBV6-3 and TRBJ2-1, with 8 bases aligning to TRBD1. Germline trimming cut 6 bases from V and 6 bases from J; bases unmatched to any gene: 4. The CDR3 spans 13 residues. Germline-derived CDR1 and CDR2 are MNHEY and SVGEGT. CDR3: CASSRGTGNEQFF. In DNA, the CDR3 is TGTGCCAGCAGCCGAGGGACAGGCAATGAGCAGTTCTTC.

This chain uses TRBV10-3 with TRBJ2-7; possible D gene TRBD2, 7 bases. Per germline, CDR1 ENHRY and CDR2 SYGVKD. This CDR3 comprises 14 residues. With 11 bases removed from V and 4 bases from J, the gap between germline ends came to 21 bases. The CDR3 region is CASRGGRGEYEQYF. In DNA, the CDR3 is TGTGCCTCAAGGGGGGGCAGGGGTGAGTACGAGCAGTACTTC.

The rearrangement joins TRBV4-1 to TRBJ1-3; possibly TRBD1 for D (5 bases). Germline lookup yields CDR1 MGHRA and CDR2 YSYEKL. The V end was cut by 2 bases, the J end by 2 bases, with 19 bases between. CDR3 length: 18 residues. The CDR3 DNA reads as TGCGCCAGCAGCCAACCCAGGCGGGGCCGAGAAACTGGAAACACCATATATTTT. It encodes CASSQPRRGRETGNTIYF.

V is TRBV29-1 and J is TRBJ2-7; D is unresolved. Trimming shortened V by 0 bases and J by 5 bases, and 8 bases separated the two germline ends. Germline V gives CDR1 SQVTM, CDR2 ANQGSEA. The CDR3 length is 12 residues. CDR3: CSVEDRPDEQYF. The CDR3 DNA reads as TGCAGCGTTGAAGACAGGCCGGACGAGCAGTACTTC.

The J gene is TRBJ2-7, the V gene TRBV7-2, with 14 bases that match TRBD2. V dropped 5 bases and J dropped 4; count of bases not matched to a gene: 4. The CDR3 is 15 residues long. The germline V gene encodes CDR1 SGHTA and CDR2 FQGNSA. The CDR3 nucleotides are TGTGCCAGCAGCCTCGGACTAGCGGGGGGTTACGAGCAGTACTTC. It encodes CASSLGLAGGYEQYF.

This rearrangement joins TRBV6-6 to TRBJ1-1; 9 bases match TRBD1. Trimming removed 6 bases from V and 1 base from J; junction bases left unmatched: 9. Looked up from germline, CDR1 is MNHNY and CDR2 is SVGAGI (reference sequence). CDR3 length: 16 residues. CDR3 DNA: TGTGCCAGCAGCCAACTCAGACAGGGGGGGAACACTGAAGCTTTCTTT. Amino acids: CASSQLRQGGNTEAFF.

This chain connects TRBV5-1 to TRBJ2-3, with 9 bases aligning to TRBD2. This CDR3 is built from 17 residues. Looked up from germline, CDR1 is SGHRS and CDR2 is YFSETQ. V was pared by 4 bases and J by 4 bases, with 13 bases of the junction left unmatched. This chain's CDR3 is CASSALIRGGEADTQYF. The CDR3 coding sequence is TGCGCCAGCAGCGCCCTGATACGCGGGGGGGAAGCAGATACGCAGTATTTT.

This clone was found once. The chain employs TRBV7-9 and TRBJ2-3; 13 bases fit TRBD2. CDR1 is SEHNR and CDR2 is FQNEAQ in the germline V gene (reference sequence). This CDR3 spans 16 amino acids. V was clipped by 5 bases and J by 0 bases; unmatched bases: 2. CDR3 DNA sequence: TGTGCCAGCAGCCAGGGACTAGCGGGGAGCACAGATACGCAGTATTTT. Translation: CASSQGLAGSTDTQYF.

This clone was picked up one time. The chain recombines TRBV6-6 with TRBJ1-2; D unresolved. This CDR3 region has 14 residues. Germline V gene sequence: CDR1 MNHNY, CDR2 SVGAGI (reference sequence). V was cut by 0 bases and J by 6 bases, with 11 bases left in between. The CDR3 region is CASSYSPGRNGYTF. CDR3 DNA: TGTGCCAGCAGTTACTCTCCAGGCAGGAATGGCTACACCTTC.

The chain couples TRBV6-2 or TRBV6-3 to TRBJ1-5, with D possibly being TRBD1 (5 bases). The V gene lost 2 bases and the J gene lost 0 bases, with 17 bases spanning the gap. Germline assignment: CDR1 MNHEY and CDR2 SVGEGT. The CDR3 has 18 amino acids. The CDR3 coding sequence is TGTGCCAGCAGTTACGCCTTCGGTGGACAATATAGCAATCAGCCCCAGCATTTT. Encoded protein: CASSYAFGGQYSNQPQHF.

V is TRBV5-1 and J is TRBJ2-2; 10 bases map to TRBD1. Germline values: CDR1 SGHRS, CDR2 YFSETQ. There are 16 residues in the CDR3. After removal of 6 bases from V and 7 bases from J, the junction contained 12 bases not matched to a gene. DNA for the CDR3: TGCGCCAGCAAATCTCAGACAGGGGGCAGCGGCGGGGAGCTGTTTTTT. Translating gives CASKSQTGGSGGELFF.

This chain joins TRBV27 and TRBJ1-1; a weak D match, TRBD1 (5 bases). The V gene's germline CDR1 is MNHEY and CDR2 SMNVEV (reference sequence). Trimming shortened V by 7 bases and J by 8 bases, and 11 bases separated the two germline ends. This CDR3 region has 11 residues. CDR3 sequence: CASKTGVEAFF. In DNA, the CDR3 is TGTGCCAGCAAAACGGGGGTCGAAGCTTTCTTT.

The chain couples TRBV15 to TRBJ1-6, with 7 bases that match TRBD1. This CDR3 comprises 20 residues. Germline V lookup: CDR1 LNHNV, CDR2 YYDKDF (reference sequence). V lost 4 bases and J lost 2; bases outside the gene matches: 17. The DNA of the CDR3 is TGTGCCACCAGCACTCCCTTTGGACAGGACCCTGGCGCCTATAATTCACCCCTCCACTTT. Its protein product is CATSTPFGQDPGAYNSPLHF.